The T cell receptor (beta chain) described here comes from a study of shared T cell receptors in the human thymus. TCRdb's table, derived via immunoSEQ multiplex PCR, lists solely in-frame clones and lacks some. This table holds under 450,000 clones, 95% found once. Trimming removed 5 bases at V and 8 bases at J, with 6 bases between. Germline CDR1 reads MNHNS; CDR2 reads SASEGT. The CDR3 consists of 10 residues. The chain uses TRBV6-1 and TRBJ1-2, with D uncertain. Sample: thymocytes. This receptor was identified in a human donor. This CDR3 reads CASSHSGYTF. The CDR3 DNA follows: TGTGCCAGCAGTCATTCCGGCTACACCTTC.